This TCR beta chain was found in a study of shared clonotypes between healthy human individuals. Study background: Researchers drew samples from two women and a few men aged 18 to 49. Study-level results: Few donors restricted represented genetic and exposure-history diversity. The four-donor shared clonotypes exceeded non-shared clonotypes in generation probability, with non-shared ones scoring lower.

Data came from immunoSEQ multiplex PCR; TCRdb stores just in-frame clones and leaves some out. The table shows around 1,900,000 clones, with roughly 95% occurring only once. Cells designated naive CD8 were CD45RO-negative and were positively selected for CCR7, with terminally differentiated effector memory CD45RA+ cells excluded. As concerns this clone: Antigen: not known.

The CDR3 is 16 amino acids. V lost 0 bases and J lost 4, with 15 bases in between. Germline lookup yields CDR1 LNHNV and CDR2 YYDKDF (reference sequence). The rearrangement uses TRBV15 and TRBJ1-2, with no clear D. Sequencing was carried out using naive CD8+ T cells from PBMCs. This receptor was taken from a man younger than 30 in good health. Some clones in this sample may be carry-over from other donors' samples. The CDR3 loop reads CATSRDRAGSRYGYTF. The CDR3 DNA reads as TGTGCCACCAGCAGAGATCGGGCGGGTTCCCGCTATGGCTACACCTTC.